This TCR beta chain was sequenced in a study of cytomegalovirus exposure and HLA in healthy donors. The study's findings and limits: Reportedly, a later analysis found an Asian-associated ancestry cluster had fewer N-insertions than the approximately 700-donor mean.

A note on this clone: Antigen unknown.

A multiplex PCR was run with 60 Vbeta primers and 13 Jbeta primers. Here immunoSEQ multiplex PCR was the method, and the copy in TCRdb shows in-frame clones only, minus some. The sample lists around 150,000 clones, about four fifths occurring once. From germline, CDR1 is LNHDA and CDR2 SQIVND (reference sequence). Unmatched junction bases numbered 0, after V lost 6 bases and J lost 1 base. The CDR3 is 13 amino acids. Input material: PBMCs. The origin of this receptor is a man aged 50-59 years in good health and CMV-seropositive. The chain joins TRBV19 to TRBJ2-7, with TRBD2 matching over 10 bases. For the CDR3, the DNA is TGTGCCAGTAGACTAGCGGGATCCTACGAGCAGTACTTC. Its translation: CASRLAGSYEQYF.